This T cell receptor (beta chain) was sequenced for a study of CD8 T cells in ankylosing spondylitis. Details on this clonotype: Its specificity is unknown.

Findings and limits, study-wide: Disease-linked clones reportedly showed significant enrichment in matched ankylosing spondylitis synovial fluid.

The CDR3 has 13 residues. Germline CDR1 is SGDLS and CDR2 is YYNGEE. V was pared by 4 bases and J by 5 bases, with 13 bases between. Quantitative molecular-barcoded 5'-RACE generated the TCR beta libraries. Via MiXCR, TCRdb re-called the 5' RACE reads, giving one row per CDR3 protein. In the table there are approximately 220,000 distinct CDR3 sequences, approximately 10% of which are singletons. This receptor was identified in a male donor with ankylosing spondylitis or in good health (not recorded which). V is TRBV9 and J is TRBJ2-7; D is possibly TRBD1 or TRBD2 (5 bases each). The sample consisted of blood, either unsorted or a sorted T cell fraction (not recorded which). The CDR3 region is CASSPARGDEQYF. The DNA for the CDR3 is TGTGCCAGCAGCCCCGCAAGGGGAGACGAGCAGTACTTC.